These T cell receptor beta chains were read from a single sample in a study of CD8 T cells in Susac syndrome. TCRdb redid the calling of the immunoSEQ multiplex PCR reads with MiXCR, one entry per CDR3 protein. The sample has fewer than 350,000 distinct CDR3 sequences, roughly 85% seen once. The sequenced sample consisted of CD8+ T cells from PBMCs. The receptors were gathered from a human donor with multiple sclerosis. The CDR3 runs from the conserved cysteine through the conserved F or W. Each record gives: V gene, D gene, CDR3 protein. The D gene is left open where the match is weak.

TRBV12-3/TRBV12-4 | - | CASSRGAGIRNYGYTF
TRBV11-2 | TRBD1 | CASSSTGGNTIYF
TRBV20-1 | TRBD2 | CSARDGGSASYEQYF
TRBV30 | TRBD2 | CAWTGRAPYEQYF
TRBV29-1 | - | CSVGGPVVDNYGYTF
TRBV28 | TRBD1 | CASSFITGDYTF
TRBV28 | - | CASSTGRAYEQYF
TRBV6-5 | - | CASSYSGQGNGYTF
TRBV15 | TRBD1 | CATSSWDRALTNEKLFF
TRBV29-1 | - | CSVIYVTGGYEQYF
TRBV15 | TRBD1 | CASEGRKGGRNQPQHF
TRBV7-6 | - | CASSLSSSRLSGANVLTF
TRBV4-3 | TRBD2 | CASSQAGGARVGAGELFF
TRBV16 | TRBD1 | CASSQPWDRERETQYF
TRBV12-3/TRBV12-4 | TRBD1 | CASSWTGGSDTQYF
TRBV27 | TRBD2 | CASSLGAGGFQEQYF
TRBV6-1 | TRBD1 | CASSGDRVTEAFF
TRBV27 | - | CASSLSAGLNSGNTIYF
TRBV12-3/TRBV12-4 | TRBD1 | CASSKDRANYPLDEQFF
TRBV27 | TRBD2 | CASSYGLAATIEQFF
TRBV4-1 | - | CASSPFPSSSYEQYF
TRBV11-2 | TRBD1 | CANSPRTGRNYGYTF
TRBV5-6 | - | CASSGGPLLGYEQYF
TRBV10-2 | TRBD1 | CASSESLGGGSPYGYTF
TRBV28 | TRBD1 | CASSLELFVGTGAYEQYF
TRBV4-3 | - | CASSLGLTNSLADTQYF
TRBV7-2 | TRBD2 | CASSLAYLAGANEQFF
TRBV11-2 | TRBD2 | CASSSSRGSDYNEQFF
TRBV4-2 | - | CASSQEGRDYEQYF
TRBV19 | - | CASSIWGSPNQPQHF
TRBV19 | - | CASSIGAGLSTDTQYF
TRBV11-2 | - | CASSLSRYIQYF
TRBV20-1 | TRBD1 | CSARPYQDRGPIQAKNIQYF
TRBV14 | TRBD2 | CASSQDRLGLAIGTDTQYF
TRBV3-1 | - | CASSQDSFGYEQYF
TRBV25-1 | - | CASSPWGAPLEAFF
TRBV12-3/TRBV12-4 | - | CASRNWIDIQETQYF
TRBV5-4 | - | CASSVLGAGREQYF
TRBV20-1 | TRBD2 | CSARDLAGEVEQFF
TRBV16 | - | CASSQGMSYGYTF
TRBV7-2 | - | CASSLAGPGNTIYF
TRBV12-3/TRBV12-4 | TRBD2 | CASSSVAGLYNEQFF
TRBV4-2 | - | CASSQDIGGVAGELFF
TRBV30 | TRBD1 | CAWTRDSLTYEQYF
TRBV6-2/TRBV6-3 | TRBD1 | CASSPDRATLPLHF
TRBV27 | - | CASRQSGFSGNTIYF
TRBV9 | - | CASSPQGWLAFRYEQFF
TRBV12-3/TRBV12-4 | - | CASSYPLGVPYYEQYF
TRBV20-1 | - | CSAGTYTGELFF
TRBV6-5 | - | CASSSRGVTEAFF
TRBV4-2 | - | CASSQDPARNNDNEQFF
TRBV3-1 | - | CASSQDPLLRYSNTGELFF
TRBV3-1 | - | CASSQGFGISNTEAFF
TRBV7-9 | - | CASSTENYGYTF